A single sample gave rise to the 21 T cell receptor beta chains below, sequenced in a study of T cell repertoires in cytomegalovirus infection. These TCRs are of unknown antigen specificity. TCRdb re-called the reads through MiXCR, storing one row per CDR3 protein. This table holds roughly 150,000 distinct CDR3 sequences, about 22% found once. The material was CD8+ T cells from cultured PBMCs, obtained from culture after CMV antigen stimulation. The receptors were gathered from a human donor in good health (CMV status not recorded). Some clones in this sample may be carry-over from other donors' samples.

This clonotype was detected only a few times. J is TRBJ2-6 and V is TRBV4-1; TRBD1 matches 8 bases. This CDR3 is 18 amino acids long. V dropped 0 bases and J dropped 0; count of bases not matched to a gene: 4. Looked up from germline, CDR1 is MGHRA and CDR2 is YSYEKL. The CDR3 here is CASSQDPGGLSGANVLTF. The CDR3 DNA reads TGCGCCAGCAGCCAAGATCCAGGGGGCCTCTCTGGGGCCAACGTCCTGACTTTC.

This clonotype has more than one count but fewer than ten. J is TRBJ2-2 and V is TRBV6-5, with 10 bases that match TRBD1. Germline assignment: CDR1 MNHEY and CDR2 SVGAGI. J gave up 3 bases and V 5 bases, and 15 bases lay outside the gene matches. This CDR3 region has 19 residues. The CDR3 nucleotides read TGTGCCAGCAGTAACCCCGGGACAGGGGCGCTATTAGACACCGGGGAGCTGTTTTTT. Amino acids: CASSNPGTGALLDTGELFF.

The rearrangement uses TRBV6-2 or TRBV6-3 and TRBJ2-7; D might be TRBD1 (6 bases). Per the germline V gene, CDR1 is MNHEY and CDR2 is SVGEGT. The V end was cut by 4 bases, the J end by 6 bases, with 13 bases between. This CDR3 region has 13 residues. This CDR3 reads CASSLTGWGEQYF. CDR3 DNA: TGTGCCAGCAGTTTGACAGGCTGGGGCGAGCAGTACTTC.

CDR3: CASSHPSPGHHNSPLHF. CDR3 in DNA: TGTGCCAGCAGCCATCCTAGCCCGGGACATCATAATTCACCCCTCCACTTT. The rearrangement uses TRBV5-6 and TRBJ1-6; possibly TRBD1 for D (6 bases). Trimming took off 4 bases at V and 5 bases at J, with 19 bases between the two ends. The CDR3 runs 17 residues. Germline V gene sequence: CDR1 SGHDT, CDR2 YYEEEE.

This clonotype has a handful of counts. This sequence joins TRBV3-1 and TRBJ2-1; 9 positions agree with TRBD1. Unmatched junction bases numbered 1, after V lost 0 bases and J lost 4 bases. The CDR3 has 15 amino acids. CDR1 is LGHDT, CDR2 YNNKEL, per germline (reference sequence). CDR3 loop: CASSQEQGAYNEQFF. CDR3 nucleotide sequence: TGTGCCAGCAGCCAAGAACAGGGGGCTTACAATGAGCAGTTCTTC.

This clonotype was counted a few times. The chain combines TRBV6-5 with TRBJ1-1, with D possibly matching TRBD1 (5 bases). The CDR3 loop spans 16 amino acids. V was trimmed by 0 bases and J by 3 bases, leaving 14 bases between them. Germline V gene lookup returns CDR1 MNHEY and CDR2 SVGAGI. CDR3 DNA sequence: TGTGCCAGCAGTTACTCGCCAGGATTGGGGCACACTGAAGCTTTCTTT. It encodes CASSYSPGLGHTEAFF.

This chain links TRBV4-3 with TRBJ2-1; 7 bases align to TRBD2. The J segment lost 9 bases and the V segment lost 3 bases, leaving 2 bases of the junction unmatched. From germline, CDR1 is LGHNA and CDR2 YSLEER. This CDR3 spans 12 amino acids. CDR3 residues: CASSQTGGEQFF. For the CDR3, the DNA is TGCGCCAGCAGCCAGACGGGAGGTGAGCAGTTCTTC.

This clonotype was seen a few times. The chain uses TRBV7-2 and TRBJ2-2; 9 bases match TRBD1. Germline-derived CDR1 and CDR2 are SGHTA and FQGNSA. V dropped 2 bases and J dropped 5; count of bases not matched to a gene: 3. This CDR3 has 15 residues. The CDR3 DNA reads TGTGCCAGCAGCTTAAAAGGGACAGGGACCGGGGAGCTGTTTTTT. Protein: CASSLKGTGTGELFF.

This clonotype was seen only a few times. In nucleotides, the CDR3 is TGTGCCAGCAGCCACTCTCGGACTGGTTACTACGAGCAGTACTTC. This encodes CASSHSRTGYYEQYF. The V call is TRBV7-9, the J call TRBJ2-7, with D possibly TRBD2 on 5 matching bases. CDR1 is SEHNR, CDR2 FQNEAQ, per germline (reference sequence). This CDR3 contains 15 residues. V was cut by 5 bases and J by 3 bases, with 17 bases left in between.

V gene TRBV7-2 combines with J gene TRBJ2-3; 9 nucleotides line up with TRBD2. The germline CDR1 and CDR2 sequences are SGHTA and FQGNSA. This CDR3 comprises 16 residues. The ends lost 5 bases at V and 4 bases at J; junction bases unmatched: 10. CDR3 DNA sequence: TGTGCCAGCAGCCACGGTGGCGGGGGGGTGGCAGATACGCAGTATTTT. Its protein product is CASSHGGGGVADTQYF.

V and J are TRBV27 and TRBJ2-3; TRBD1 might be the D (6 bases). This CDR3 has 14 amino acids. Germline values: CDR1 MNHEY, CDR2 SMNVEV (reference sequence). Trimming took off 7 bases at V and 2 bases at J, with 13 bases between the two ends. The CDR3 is CASTQDSFTDTQYF. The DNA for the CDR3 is TGTGCCAGCACCCAGGACAGTTTCACAGATACGCAGTATTTT.

The CDR3 spells CATRPGQFNEQYF. CDR3 nucleotide sequence: TGTGCCACCAGACCGGGACAGTTCAACGAGCAGTACTTC. The chain carries TRBV15 and TRBJ2-7; TRBD1 aligns across 7 bases. Trimming at V came to 6 bases and at J to 5 bases, leaving 7 bases not matched to a gene. The CDR3 runs 13 residues. Germline CDR1 and CDR2: LNHNV and YYDKDF (reference sequence).

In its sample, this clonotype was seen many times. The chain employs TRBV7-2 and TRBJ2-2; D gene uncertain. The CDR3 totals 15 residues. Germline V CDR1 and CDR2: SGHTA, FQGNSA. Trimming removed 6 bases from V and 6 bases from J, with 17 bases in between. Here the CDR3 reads CASSPDGSQAGELFF. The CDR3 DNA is TGTGCCAGCAGTCCCGACGGATCCCAGGCCGGGGAGCTGTTTTTT.

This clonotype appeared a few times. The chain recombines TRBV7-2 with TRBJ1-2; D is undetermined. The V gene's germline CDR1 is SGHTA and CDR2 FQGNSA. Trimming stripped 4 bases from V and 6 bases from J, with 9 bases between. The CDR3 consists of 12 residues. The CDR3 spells CASSYKRDGYTF. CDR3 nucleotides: TGTGCCAGCAGCTACAAACGGGATGGCTACACCTTC.

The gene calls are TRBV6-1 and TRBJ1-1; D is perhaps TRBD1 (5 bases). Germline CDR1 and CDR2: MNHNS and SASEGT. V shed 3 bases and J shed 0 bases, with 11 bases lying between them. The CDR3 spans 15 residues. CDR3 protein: CASSEELGLNTEAFF. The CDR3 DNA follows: TGTGCCAGCAGTGAGGAGTTGGGACTGAACACTGAAGCTTTCTTT.

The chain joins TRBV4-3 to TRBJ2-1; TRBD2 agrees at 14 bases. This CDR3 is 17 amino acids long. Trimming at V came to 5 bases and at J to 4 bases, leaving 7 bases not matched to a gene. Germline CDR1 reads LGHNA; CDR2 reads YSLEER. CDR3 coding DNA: TGCGCCAGCAGCTTTCAGACTAGCGGGGGGGGGTACAATGAGCAGTTCTTC. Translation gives CASSFQTSGGGYNEQFF.

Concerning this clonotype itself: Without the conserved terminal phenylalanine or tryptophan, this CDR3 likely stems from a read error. This CDR3 reads CASSSPSGSDGYTL. The CDR3 nucleotides are TGTGCCAGCAGCTCCCCCTCTGGGTCCGATGGCTACACCTTA. The gene calls are TRBV7-2 and TRBJ1-2; D not certain. This CDR3 contains 14 residues. Germline CDR1 reads SGHTA; CDR2 reads FQGNSA. V dropped 4 bases and J dropped 6 bases, with 15 bases sitting between them.

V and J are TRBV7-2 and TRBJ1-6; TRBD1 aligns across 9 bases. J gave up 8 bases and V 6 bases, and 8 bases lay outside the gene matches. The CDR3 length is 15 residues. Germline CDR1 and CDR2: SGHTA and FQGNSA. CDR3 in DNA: TGTGCCAGCAGACGCGACAGGGGGATCGATTCACCCCTCCACTTT. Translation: CASRRDRGIDSPLHF.

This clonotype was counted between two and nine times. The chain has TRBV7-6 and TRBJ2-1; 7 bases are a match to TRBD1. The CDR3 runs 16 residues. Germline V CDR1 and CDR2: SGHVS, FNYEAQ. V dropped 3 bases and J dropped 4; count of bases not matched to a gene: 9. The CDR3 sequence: CASSFSGTVIYNEQFF. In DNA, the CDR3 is TGTGCCAGCAGCTTCTCCGGGACAGTCATTTACAATGAGCAGTTCTTC.

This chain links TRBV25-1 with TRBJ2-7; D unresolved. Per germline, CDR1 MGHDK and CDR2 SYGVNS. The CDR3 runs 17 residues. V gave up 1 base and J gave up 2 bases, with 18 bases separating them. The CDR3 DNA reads TGTGCCAGCAGTGAATCCAAGGCCCTGAAGCGAACCTACGAGCAGTACTTC. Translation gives CASSESKALKRTYEQYF.

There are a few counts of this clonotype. The CDR3 loop reads CASSSVPLEQYF. CDR3 DNA sequence: TGTGCCAGCAGCTCAGTACCTCTGGAGCAGTACTTC. This sequence joins TRBV7-9 and TRBJ2-7; D is uncertain. The CDR3 spans 12 residues. The V end was cut by 4 bases, the J end by 7 bases, with 11 bases between. The germline V gene encodes CDR1 SEHNR and CDR2 FQNEAQ (reference sequence).